The 10 T cell receptor beta chains below come from one sample, sequenced in a study of blood T cell repertoires in COVID-19. The assay was immunoSEQ multiplex PCR, and TCRdb's table has in-frame clones only and misses some. The sample carries about 150,000 clones, roughly 78% recorded once. Sequences were obtained from peripheral blood. Receptors were obtained from a man older than 75 with acute or convalescent COVID-19.

V is TRBV19 and J is TRBJ1-1; 8 bases are shared with TRBD1. Trimming at V came to 4 bases and at J to 4 bases, leaving 8 bases not matched to a gene. This CDR3 contains 15 residues. CDR1 LNHDA and CDR2 SQIVND come from the germline V gene (reference sequence). The CDR3 bases are TGTGCCAGTAGTAGAGCAGGGGGCGAGGGCACTGAAGCTTTCTTT. This translates into CASSRAGGEGTEAFF.

The J gene is TRBJ1-5, the V gene TRBV2, with a weak D call TRBD1 (5 bases). V lost 0 bases, J lost 4 bases, and 7 bases lay in between. Germline V gives CDR1 SNHLY, CDR2 FYNNEI. This CDR3 comprises 14 residues. CDR3 loop: CASSEATANQPQHF. CDR3 DNA: TGTGCCAGCAGTGAAGCGACAGCAAATCAGCCCCAGCATTTT. The variable domain in full, completed from reference TRBV2 and TRBJ1-5, reads EPEVTQTPSHQVTQMGQEVILRCVPISNHLYFYWYRQILGQKVEFLVSFYNNEISEKSEIFDDQFSVERPDGSNFTLKIRSTKLEDSAMYFCASSEATANQPQHFGDGTRLSIL.

The sample holds a few counts of this clone. The chain uses TRBV18 and TRBJ1-1; D remains unclear. Germline CDR1 is KGHSH and CDR2 is LQKENI. V shed 1 base and J shed 3 bases, with 9 bases lying between them. The CDR3 length is 14 residues. The CDR3 bases are TGTGCCAGCTCACCACAACCAGGTTACACTGAAGCTTTCTTT. Its translation is CASSPQPGYTEAFF.

This rearrangement joins TRBV7-2 to TRBJ1-4; 7 bases align to TRBD1. From germline, CDR1 is SGHTA and CDR2 FQGNSA. V shed 0 bases, J shed 8 bases, and the junction held 12 bases outside the gene matches. This CDR3 has 17 amino acids. This CDR3 is CASSLAGGQGVSEKLFF. DNA of the CDR3: TGTGCCAGCAGCTTAGCGGGCGGGCAGGGGGTATCCGAAAAACTGTTTTTT.

The rearrangement uses TRBV12-5 and TRBJ2-7, with a tentative D call TRBD1 (6 bases). Germline values: CDR1 LGHNT, CDR2 FRNRAP. V shed 7 bases and J shed 3 bases, with 19 bases lying between them. The CDR3 loop spans 15 amino acids. The CDR3 sequence: CASDPRDIQGYEQYF. The CDR3 bases are TGTGCTAGTGACCCCCGGGACATTCAGGGCTACGAGCAGTACTTC.

The chain is built from TRBV7-8 and TRBJ1-5, with 8 positions matching TRBD1. Trimming took 0 bases from V and 1 from J; bases not matched to a gene: 5. Per the germline V gene, CDR1 is SGHVS and CDR2 is FQNEAQ. The CDR3 length is 17 residues. The CDR3 coding sequence is TGTGCCAGCAGCTTAGCCAGGGGGCGAGCGAGCAATCAGCCCCAGCATTTT. Translation gives CASSLARGRASNQPQHF.

V is TRBV13 and J is TRBJ1-1; D is undetermined. Germline values: CDR1 PRHDT, CDR2 FYEKMQ (reference sequence). V dropped 4 bases and J dropped 3 bases, with 18 bases sitting between them. The CDR3 is made up of 16 amino acids. The CDR3 DNA sequence: TGTGCCAGCAGCTCAACCCAACAGACATCGGACACTGAAGCTTTCTTT. It translates to CASSSTQQTSDTEAFF.

This clone was seen just once. The V call is TRBV25-1, the J call TRBJ2-3, with no clear D. Trimming left V 1 base short and J 2 bases short, with 13 bases between. CDR1 and CDR2 (germline): MGHDK, SYGVNS. This CDR3 region has 16 residues. CDR3 amino acids: CASSEFNAAPTDTQYF. CDR3 sequence (DNA): TGTGCCAGCAGTGAATTTAATGCGGCTCCCACAGATACGCAGTATTTT. Together with reference TRBV25-1 and TRBJ2-3, the CDR3 gives the full variable domain: EADIYQTPRYLVIGTGKKITLECSQTMGHDKMYWYQQDPGMELHLIHYSYGVNSTEKGDLSSESTVSRIRTEHFPLTLESARPSHTSQYLCASSEFNAAPTDTQYFGPGTRLTVL.

The chain recombines TRBV18 with TRBJ2-1; 7 positions match TRBD2. The V gene end was trimmed by 0 bases and the J gene end by 9 bases; junction bases not matched to a gene: 5. Per the germline V gene, CDR1 is KGHSH and CDR2 is LQKENI. The CDR3 totals 14 residues. Here the CDR3 DNA reads TGTGCCAGCTCACCACCATCCGGGAGGAGTGAGCAGTTCTTC. This sequence encodes CASSPPSGRSEQFF.

This rearrangement joins TRBV5-4 to TRBJ1-2; maybe TRBD1 (5 bases). This CDR3 has 15 amino acids. The germline CDR1 and CDR2 sequences are SGHNT and YYREEE (reference sequence). Trimming removed 4 bases from V and 2 bases from J, with 15 bases in between. CDR3 loop: CASSIGADPNYGYTF. The CDR3 DNA is TGTGCCAGCAGCATTGGGGCTGACCCCAACTATGGCTACACCTTC.